The 30 T cell receptor beta chains below come from one sample, sequenced in a study of blood T cells in healthy people across ages. Primers used in a second PCR of about 7 to 12 cycles were a sample-barcoded 5' primer and a J-beta primer mix. TCRdb ran MiXCR on the 5' RACE reads and lists one entry per CDR3 protein. The sample has roughly 2 million distinct CDR3 sequences; approximately 50% are singletons. What was sequenced was blood. These receptors all come from a woman between 35 and 50 years old in good health.

The chain employs TRBV5-6 and TRBJ2-7; D perhaps matches TRBD2 (5 bases). The J call may not be correct, given that the DNA end is closer to TRBJ2-5. This CDR3 is 14 amino acids long. Germline V gene sequence: CDR1 SGHDT, CDR2 YYEEEE. CDR3 nucleotide sequence: TGTGCCAGCCTCAGGTGGAGGCAAGAGGAGACCCAGTACTTC. This codes for CASLRWRQEETQYF.

The V and J genes are TRBV28 and TRBJ1-1, with D maybe TRBD1 (5 bases). Germline assignment: CDR1 MDHEN and CDR2 SYDVKM. The length of the CDR3 is 14 residues. Deletions cut 6 bases from V and 0 bases from J, with 11 bases between. CDR3 coding DNA: TGTGCCAGCAGGCCGCCGGGGCTGAACACTGAAGCTTTCTTT. Translated: CASRPPGLNTEAFF.

This chain joins TRBV20-1 and TRBJ2-5; TRBD2 matches 8 bases. The CDR3 has 17 residues. Trimming cost V 0 bases and J 1 base; bases outside gene matches: 10. Germline V gene lookup returns CDR1 DFQATT and CDR2 SNEGSKA (reference sequence). Here the CDR3 reads CSARDSLAGGFQETQYF. The DNA for the CDR3 is TGCAGTGCTAGAGATTCTCTGGCGGGGGGTTTCCAAGAGACCCAGTACTTC.

This clonotype was detected only a few times. The chain employs TRBV20-1 and TRBJ2-6; the D call may be TRBD1 or TRBD2 (5 bases each). The CDR3 runs to 14 residues. The V end lost 3 bases, the J end lost 2 bases, and 8 bases lay between the germline ends. Per germline, CDR1 DFQATT and CDR2 SNEGSKA (reference sequence). This chain's CDR3 is CSASRGPGANVLTF. CDR3 bases: TGCAGTGCTAGTCGGGGCCCTGGGGCCAACGTCCTGACTTTC.

J is TRBJ1-1 and V is TRBV6-1; the match to TRBD1 covers 7 bases. There are 15 residues in the CDR3. CDR1 and CDR2 from the germline V gene are MNHNS and SASEGT. Unmatched junction bases numbered 11, after V lost 5 bases and J lost 5 bases. The CDR3 is CASSSRQGMWTEAFF. DNA of the CDR3: TGTGCCAGCAGTTCAAGACAGGGCATGTGGACTGAAGCTTTCTTT.

In this sample, this clonotype turned up once. The gene calls are TRBV2 and TRBJ2-3, with a possible D match to TRBD2 (6 bases). The V and J ends lost 6 bases and 8 bases respectively, with 18 bases between them. CDR1 and CDR2 from the germline V gene are SNHLY and FYNNEI. The CDR3 sequence is 14 residues long. CDR3 sequence (DNA): TGTGCCAGCAGCCCAGTGGAGGGACGGGGTACGCAGTATTTT. Translated: CASSPVEGRGTQYF.

The chain uses TRBV29-1 and TRBJ2-5, with TRBD2 as a possible D gene (5 bases). The V gene's germline CDR1 is SQVTM and CDR2 ANQGSEA. Trimming left V 1 base short and J 5 bases short, with 14 bases between. CDR3 length: 14 amino acids. CDR3 bases: TGCAGCGTTGAAGGGCCGGGGTGGGAGGAGACCCAGTACTTC. Translated: CSVEGPGWEETQYF.

This rearrangement joins TRBV29-1 to TRBJ2-7; 9 nucleotides match TRBD1. This CDR3 comprises 15 residues. Looked up from germline, CDR1 is SQVTM and CDR2 is ANQGSEA. V lost 4 bases, J lost 1 base, and 8 bases stayed unmatched. CDR3 residues: CSVGAWGQGSYEQYF. The CDR3 DNA reads TGCAGCGTTGGAGCCTGGGGACAGGGATCCTACGAGCAGTACTTC.

The rearrangement links TRBV9 to TRBJ2-1; a weak D match, TRBD1 (6 bases). Germline CDR1 and CDR2: SGDLS and YYNGEE. CDR3 length equals 16 residues. V lost 4 bases to trimming and J lost 7 bases, with 21 bases between them. DNA of the CDR3: TGTGCCAGCAGCCCTCACCAGGGGACGGGTAGAAATGAGCAGTTCTTC. Translation: CASSPHQGTGRNEQFF.

The chain recombines TRBV27 with TRBJ1-5, with 12 nucleotides matching TRBD1. With V trimmed by 5 bases and J by 5 bases, 7 bases remained unmatched. The CDR3 loop spans 16 amino acids. Germline-derived CDR1 and CDR2 are MNHEY and SMNVEV (reference sequence). The CDR3, as DNA: TGTGCCAGCAGTCCCGGGGACAGGGGGCGACATCAGCCCCAGCATTTT. Its translation: CASSPGDRGRHQPQHF.

The chain carries TRBV9 and TRBJ2-3, with a weak D call TRBD2 (7 bases). Per the germline V gene, CDR1 is SGDLS and CDR2 is YYNGEE. This CDR3 is built from 16 residues. Trimming cost V 0 bases and J 6 bases, with 17 bases left between them. CDR3 in amino acids: CASSVVGGGLPDTQYF. The CDR3, as DNA: TGTGCCAGCAGCGTAGTAGGGGGGGGGCTCCCTGATACGCAGTATTTT. Together with reference TRBV9 and TRBJ2-3, the CDR3 gives the full variable domain: DSGVTQTPKHLITATGQRVTLRCSPRSGDLSVYWYQQSLDQGLQFLIQYYNGEERAKGNILERFSAQQFPDLHSELNLSSLELGDSALYFCASSVVGGGLPDTQYFGPGTRLTVL.

This clonotype came up a few times. The chain combines TRBV13 with TRBJ2-4; perhaps TRBD2 as D (6 bases). This CDR3 has 15 amino acids. CDR1 is PRHDT, CDR2 FYEKMQ, per germline (reference sequence). V lost 4 bases, J lost 0 bases, and 10 bases lay in between. CDR3 region: CASSSAGLAKNIQYF. The CDR3 region has the DNA TGTGCCAGCAGCTCGGCGGGGCTAGCCAAAAACATTCAGTACTTC. Full variable domain (outside the CDR3, taken from reference TRBV13 and TRBJ2-4): AAGVIQSPRHLIKEKRETATLKCYPIPRHDTVYWYQQGPGQDPQFLISFYEKMQSDKGSIPDRFSAQQFSDYHSELNMSSLELGDSALYFCASSSAGLAKNIQYFGAGTRLSVL.

This rearrangement joins TRBV27 to TRBJ2-5; D is possibly TRBD1 (6 bases). V lost 5 bases and J lost 2, with 15 bases in between. CDR3 length equals 15 residues. Germline V gene lookup returns CDR1 MNHEY and CDR2 SMNVEV (reference sequence). The CDR3 DNA follows: TGTGCCAGCAGTCCTTGGACAGCTATACAAGAGACCCAGTACTTC. The encoded protein is CASSPWTAIQETQYF.

A single count supports this clonotype. The chain joins TRBV12-3 or TRBV12-4 to TRBJ2-5, with D perhaps TRBD1 or TRBD2 (6 bases each). The CDR3 loop spans 12 amino acids. Trimming removed 3 bases at V and 11 bases at J, with 13 bases between. CDR3 nucleotide sequence: TGTGCCAGCAGTTTTGCGAGGGGGGTACAGTACTTC. It is translated as CASSFARGVQYF.

The chain is built from TRBV29-1 and TRBJ2-7; TRBD2 matches 12 bases. CDR1 is SQVTM, CDR2 ANQGSEA, per germline. This CDR3 is 16 amino acids long. V shed 3 bases and J 7 bases; nucleotides not matched to a gene: 13. CDR3 amino acids: CSVDPSGGASSNEQYF. In DNA, the CDR3 is TGCAGCGTTGACCCTAGCGGGGGGGCGAGTAGCAATGAGCAGTACTTC.

The rearrangement uses TRBV4-2 and TRBJ2-3; 7 nucleotides match TRBD1. This CDR3 region has 16 residues. The germline V gene has CDR1 LGHNA and CDR2 YNFKEQ. Losses at the gene ends were 0 bases for V and 1 base for J; bases not matched to a gene: 4. DNA for the CDR3: TGTGCCAGCAGCCAAGAGAAGGGGGCTCGCACAGATACGCAGTATTTT. This gives the protein CASSQEKGARTDTQYF.

The gene calls are TRBV10-3 and TRBJ2-7; D is unclear. With 2 bases removed from V and 3 bases from J, the gap between germline ends came to 5 bases. The germline V gene has CDR1 ENHRY and CDR2 SYGVKD. The CDR3 is 12 amino acids. The CDR3 DNA reads TGTGCCATCAGTGAGGGCTACTACGAGCAGTACTTC. This sequence encodes CAISEGYYEQYF.

The gene calls are TRBV20-1 and TRBJ1-6; TRBD1 is a possible D gene (5 bases). The V and J ends lost 1 base and 9 bases respectively, with 13 bases between them. Germline V gene data show CDR1 as DFQATT and CDR2 as SNEGSKA (reference sequence). This CDR3 region has 14 residues. Written as DNA, the CDR3 is TGCAGTGCTAGAGGGCAGGGAGGAAGTTCACCCCTCCACTTT. Its protein product is CSARGQGGSSPLHF.

This chain links TRBV2 with TRBJ2-5; D unresolved. There are 12 residues in the CDR3. V gave up 9 bases and J gave up 3 bases, with 11 bases separating them. Germline lookup yields CDR1 SNHLY and CDR2 FYNNEI. As DNA, the CDR3 is TGTGCCAGGGGTCAAGTGGAAGAGACCCAGTACTTC. Amino acids: CARGQVEETQYF.

This chain uses TRBV20-1 with TRBJ2-1; 8 bases line up with TRBD2. The CDR3 is 15 residues long. Germline lookup yields CDR1 DFQATT and CDR2 SNEGSKA (reference sequence). V was clipped by 2 bases and J by 8 bases; unmatched bases: 11. CDR3 loop: CSARTDAGGRHEQFF. The CDR3 nucleotides are TGCAGTGCTAGAACCGATGCGGGGGGCAGACATGAGCAGTTCTTC.

The chain links TRBV12-3 or TRBV12-4 to TRBJ1-2; D not resolved. The CDR3 runs to 15 residues. The ends were cut back, 3 bases at V and 0 bases at J, with 11 bases in the middle. CDR3 DNA: TGTGCCAGCAGTTTTGGCACAGTATCTAACTATGGCTACACCTTC. This gives the protein CASSFGTVSNYGYTF.

The CDR3 reads CASSLSGTVNYNEQFF. DNA of the CDR3: TGTGCCAGCAGTCTCTCCGGGACAGTTAACTACAATGAGCAGTTCTTC. The chain recombines TRBV7-2 with TRBJ2-1; 7 nucleotides line up with TRBD1. The length of the CDR3 is 16 residues. Germline CDR1 SGHTA, CDR2 FQGNSA. V gave up 6 bases and J gave up 3 bases; unmatched junction bases: 11.

The chain joins TRBV7-2 to TRBJ2-3; 10 positions agree with TRBD1. V lost 1 base to trimming and J lost 6 bases; unmatched junction nucleotides: 4. Per germline, CDR1 SGHTA and CDR2 FQGNSA. CDR3 length equals 15 residues. The CDR3 DNA sequence: TGTGCCAGCAGCTTAGGACAGGGGGCTTGGGATACGCAGTATTTT. It is translated as CASSLGQGAWDTQYF.

The rearrangement uses TRBV29-1 and TRBJ1-2; the D is unclear. Germline loops: CDR1 SQVTM, CDR2 ANQGSEA. V was trimmed by 3 bases and J by 4 bases, leaving 9 bases between them. This CDR3 region has 12 residues. CDR3 sequence reads: CSVDVPGYGYTF. CDR3 nucleotide sequence: TGCAGCGTTGACGTTCCAGGCTATGGCTACACCTTC.

This clonotype turned up a few times. V and J are TRBV4-1 and TRBJ2-7, with D tentatively TRBD2 (5 bases). The CDR3 extends over 15 amino acids. Deletions cut 5 bases from V and 0 bases from J, with 14 bases between. CDR1 is MGHRA, CDR2 YSYEKL, per germline. CDR3 sequence: CASSSLARSSYEQYF. In DNA form, the CDR3 reads TGCGCCAGCAGCTCCCTAGCCAGATCCTCCTACGAGCAGTACTTC.

This clonotype was detected a few times. This chain joins TRBV9 and TRBJ1-2; no clear D gene. Germline V gene sequence: CDR1 SGDLS, CDR2 YYNGEE. The CDR3 is 10 amino acids. Trimming took off 5 bases at V and 8 bases at J, with 7 bases between the two ends. This chain's CDR3 is CASRGYGYTF. CDR3 DNA sequence: TGTGCCAGCAGGGGTTACGGCTACACCTTC.

This clonotype was seen only a few times. The gene calls are TRBV20-1 and TRBJ2-3; no clear D gene. The CDR3 sequence is 12 residues long. Trimming removed 3 bases from V and 2 bases from J, with 6 bases in between. CDR1 and CDR2 from the germline V gene are DFQATT and SNEGSKA (reference sequence). The CDR3 spells CSAREPTDTQYF. In DNA, the CDR3 is TGCAGTGCTAGGGAGCCCACAGATACGCAGTATTTT.

This sequence joins TRBV6-2 or TRBV6-3 and TRBJ2-7; 8 bases fit TRBD2. Per germline, CDR1 MNHEY and CDR2 SVGEGT. The CDR3 is made up of 15 amino acids. The J segment lost 0 bases and the V segment lost 6 bases, leaving 7 bases of the junction unmatched. CDR3 bases: TGTGCCAGCAGCCGGGGGGGCAGCTTCTCCTACGAGCAGTACTTC. Protein product: CASSRGGSFSYEQYF.

The table lists this clonotype with a few counts. The CDR3 sequence: CVSAGFGRETQYF. For the CDR3, the DNA is TGCGTTAGCGCAGGTTTCGGGAGGGAGACCCAGTACTTC. This sequence joins TRBV20-1 and TRBJ2-7; the match to TRBD2 covers 7 bases. The end of the DNA is better explained by TRBJ2-5, so the J call may be wrong. The CDR3 length is 13 residues. CDR1 and CDR2 (germline): DFQATT, SNEGSKA (reference sequence).

V gene TRBV4-2 combines with J gene TRBJ2-7; D not resolved. The length of the CDR3 is 12 residues. Trimming pared 0 bases from V and 2 bases from J, leaving 2 bases between. The germline gives CDR1 LGHNA, CDR2 YNFKEQ. CDR3 bases: TGTGCCAGCAGCCAAGAGACCTACGAGCAGTACTTC. Amino acids: CASSQETYEQYF.